This passage covers 31 T cell receptor beta chains from one sample sequenced in a study of CD8+ T cells in alopecia areata. Specified treatment: oral pan-JAK inhibitor, 5-10 mg twice daily. Following extraction, RNA underwent reverse transcription to cDNA, which served as the sequencing template. The assay was immunoSEQ multiplex PCR, and TCRdb's table has in-frame clones only and misses some. In the table there are approximately 180,000 clones, over 55% of which are singletons. Specimen: CD4+ T cells sorted from blood, collected at week 24, from a patient treated with tofacitinib. Source of these receptors: a human donor with alopecia areata.

This chain joins TRBV29-1 and TRBJ2-2; TRBD1 might be the D (5 bases). CDR3 length: 13 amino acids. Deletions cut 7 bases from V and 6 bases from J, with 15 bases between. CDR1 SQVTM and CDR2 ANQGSEA come from the germline V gene. This chain's CDR3 is CSAIQVIPGELFF. In DNA, the CDR3 is TGCAGCGCCATACAGGTTATCCCCGGGGAGCTGTTTTTT.

In this sample, this clone turned up once. This chain links TRBV4-3 with TRBJ1-1; no reliable D call. V was clipped by 3 bases and J by 1 base, with 9 bases between them. Germline CDR1 LGHNA, CDR2 YSLEER. The CDR3 loop spans 14 amino acids. The chain's CDR3 is CASSQSRENTEAFF. Written as DNA, the CDR3 is TGCGCCAGCAGCCAGTCGAGGGAGAACACTGAAGCTTTCTTT.

This chain connects TRBV5-6 to TRBJ1-6, with D hard to call. The germline CDR1 and CDR2 sequences are SGHDT and YYEEEE. This CDR3 comprises 14 residues. The V and J ends lost 2 bases and 5 bases respectively, with 8 bases between them. Written as DNA, the CDR3 is TGTGCCAGCAGCTTCGGCCAGGATAATTCACCCCTCCACTTT. Its protein product is CASSFGQDNSPLHF.

This chain links TRBV29-1 with TRBJ1-1; tentatively, D is TRBD1 (6 bases). The CDR3 spans 13 residues. CDR1 is SQVTM and CDR2 is ANQGSEA in the germline V gene. V lost 2 bases and J lost 3, with 10 bases in between. The CDR3 protein is CSVEHGGYTEAFF. As DNA, the CDR3 is TGCAGCGTTGAACATGGGGGCTACACTGAAGCTTTCTTT.

This chain joins TRBV6-5 and TRBJ2-7; D is perhaps TRBD1 (5 bases). Germline V gene data show CDR1 as MNHEY and CDR2 as SVGAGI. The CDR3 runs to 15 residues. Trimming took off 2 bases at V and 0 bases at J, with 11 bases between the two ends. CDR3 DNA: TGTGCCAGCAGTTACAGGTCAGGGCCCTCCTACGAGCAGTACTTC. It translates to CASSYRSGPSYEQYF.

This clone has more than one count but fewer than ten. The rearrangement joins TRBV6-5 to TRBJ2-7; no reliable D call. This CDR3 contains 12 residues. The V and J ends lost 4 bases and 12 bases respectively, with 16 bases between them. Germline V gene data show CDR1 as MNHEY and CDR2 as SVGAGI. This CDR3 reads CASSSDSSLRYF. In nucleotides, the CDR3 is TGTGCCAGCAGTTCTGACTCTTCTCTGCGGTACTTC.

This clone was recorded only once. The chain combines TRBV10-3 with TRBJ2-7; D gene uncertain. This CDR3 is 14 amino acids long. Trimming stripped 10 bases from V and 5 bases from J, with 21 bases between. The germline gives CDR1 ENHRY, CDR2 SYGVKD. CDR3 sequence reads: CATTLQENADEQYF. The CDR3 DNA sequence: TGTGCCACCACCCTGCAGGAGAACGCGGACGAGCAGTACTTC.

A few counts support this clone. This chain joins TRBV9 and TRBJ2-1; D tentatively reads TRBD1 or TRBD2 (5 bases each). The CDR3 runs to 14 residues. The V gene lost 6 bases and the J gene lost 10 bases, with 20 bases spanning the gap. Germline V gives CDR1 SGDLS, CDR2 YYNGEE. CDR3 coding DNA: TGTGCCAGCATCTCGTGGGTGGGGGACCTAGAGCAGTTCTTC. As protein: CASISWVGDLEQFF.

This CDR3 is CASSESWLGKNIQYF. The CDR3 DNA reads TGTGCCAGCAGTGAATCATGGCTTGGCAAAAACATTCAGTACTTC. The chain couples TRBV25-1 to TRBJ2-4; D not resolved. V was pared by 1 base and J by 3 bases, with 10 bases between. This CDR3 spans 15 amino acids. Per the germline V gene, CDR1 is MGHDK and CDR2 is SYGVNS.

The J gene is TRBJ1-1, the V gene TRBV11-2, with 8 bases identical to TRBD1. The CDR3 is 15 residues long. Germline V CDR1 and CDR2: SGHAT, FQNNGV. V lost 5 bases and J lost 1; bases outside the gene matches: 6. CDR3 in DNA: TGTGCCAGCAGCCGACAGGGGAGTAAGAACACTGAAGCTTTCTTT. Residues: CASSRQGSKNTEAFF.

The sample holds a few counts of this clone. The V call is TRBV4-3, the J call TRBJ2-3; no firm D call. Deletions cut 1 base from V and 10 bases from J, with 12 bases between. CDR3 length equals 13 residues. Per the germline V gene, CDR1 is LGHNA and CDR2 is YSLEER. DNA of the CDR3: TGCGCCAGCAGCCAAGGAGGTAGAGCCTCGCAGTATTTT. As protein: CASSQGGRASQYF.

The chain couples TRBV7-2 to TRBJ2-5, with TRBD1 identical over 8 bases. The germline V gene has CDR1 SGHTA and CDR2 FQGNSA. There are 16 residues in the CDR3. V trimming: 4 bases; J trimming: 5 bases; junction bases outside the gene matches: 12. The CDR3 is CASSSQGQGIRETQYF. The CDR3 DNA follows: TGTGCCAGCAGCTCCCAAGGACAGGGTATAAGGGAGACCCAGTACTTC.

The rearrangement joins TRBV7-2 to TRBJ1-4, with D maybe TRBD1 (5 bases). Germline loops: CDR1 SGHTA, CDR2 FQGNSA. The CDR3 runs 15 residues. V dropped 6 bases and J dropped 3 bases, with 14 bases sitting between them. In DNA, the CDR3 is TGTGCCAGCAGATCCGCATTGGGGGCTAATGAAAAACTGTTTTTT. This encodes CASRSALGANEKLFF.

The genes are TRBV4-1 and TRBJ2-7; TRBD1 aligns across 10 bases. The CDR3 spans 18 residues. Per the germline V gene, CDR1 is MGHRA and CDR2 is YSYEKL. Losses at the gene ends were 0 bases for V and 2 bases for J; bases not matched to a gene: 10. The CDR3 nucleotides are TGCGCCAGCAGCCAAGATCGGGACAGGGGCCAACCCGCCTACGAGCAGTACTTC. Its translation: CASSQDRDRGQPAYEQYF.

CDR3 sequence reads: CASSDRVSYGYTF. CDR3 bases: TGTGCCAGCAGCGACAGGGTTTCATATGGCTACACCTTC. V usage is TRBV7-2 and J usage is TRBJ1-2, with 7 bases aligning to TRBD1. Trimming took 5 bases from V and 5 from J; bases not matched to a gene: 5. Germline V gives CDR1 SGHTA, CDR2 FQGNSA. This CDR3 has 13 amino acids.

This rearrangement joins TRBV7-2 to TRBJ2-3; 7 nucleotides match TRBD1. From germline, CDR1 is SGHTA and CDR2 FQGNSA. This CDR3 is built from 15 residues. V shed 5 bases, J shed 3 bases, and the junction held 8 bases outside the gene matches. CDR3 bases: TGTGCCAGCAGCCGCCAGGGGGTGTTAACAGATACGCAGTATTTT. This gives the protein CASSRQGVLTDTQYF. The full variable domain, rest sourced from reference TRBV7-2 and TRBJ2-3, is GAGVSQSPSNKVTEKGKDVELRCDPISGHTALYWYRQSLGQGLEFLIYFQGNSAPDKSGLPSDRFSAERTGGSVSTLTIQRTQQEDSAVYLCASSRQGVLTDTQYFGPGTRLTVL.

The gene calls are TRBV29-1 and TRBJ2-5; D possibly corresponds to TRBD1 (5 bases). Between the trimmed V and J ends, which lost 6 bases and 0 bases, there was a span of 20 bases. Germline lookup yields CDR1 SQVTM and CDR2 ANQGSEA. The CDR3 spans 16 residues. CDR3 amino acids: CSVKGVAALNQETQYF. In DNA, the CDR3 is TGCAGCGTGAAAGGGGTGGCTGCACTGAACCAAGAGACCCAGTACTTC.

This clone has only a few counts. The J gene is TRBJ1-6, the V gene TRBV19; no firm D call. The V end was cut by 3 bases, the J end by 6 bases, with 15 bases between. The CDR3 extends over 16 amino acids. Germline V lookup: CDR1 LNHDA, CDR2 SQIVND (reference sequence). The CDR3 here is CASSIGLGSPNSPLHF. The CDR3, as DNA: TGTGCCAGTAGTATTGGGTTGGGGTCTCCTAATTCACCCCTCCACTTT. Drawing the rest from reference TRBV19 and TRBJ1-6, the complete variable domain is DGGITQSPKYLFRKEGQNVTLSCEQNLNHDAMYWYRQDPGQGLRLIYYSQIVNDFQKGDIAEGYSVSREKKESFPLTVTSAQKNPTAFYLCASSIGLGSPNSPLHFGNGTRLTVT.

V usage is TRBV20-1 and J usage is TRBJ1-3; a weak D match, TRBD1 (5 bases). V lost 5 bases to trimming and J lost 11 bases, with 13 bases between them. This CDR3 region has 11 residues. Germline values: CDR1 DFQATT, CDR2 SNEGSKA (reference sequence). CDR3 nucleotides: TGCAGTGCTTCAACCGGGACCGCCATATATTTT. This translates into CSASTGTAIYF.

The V and J genes are TRBV28 and TRBJ1-1, with a possible D match to TRBD1 (6 bases). The CDR3 is 14 residues long. The germline V gene has CDR1 MDHEN and CDR2 SYDVKM. With 6 bases removed from V and 6 bases from J, the gap between germline ends came to 17 bases. The CDR3 nucleotides read TGTGCCAGCAGCGGACAGTACGGAAGCGCTGAAGCTTTCTTT. It codes for CASSGQYGSAEAFF.

Written as DNA, the CDR3 is TGCGCCAGCAGCCTAAGGGGGTCAGAAGATGAAAAACTGTTTTTT. Its protein is CASSLRGSEDEKLFF. J is TRBJ1-4 and V is TRBV4-1, with D possibly TRBD1 on 6 matching bases. The germline V gene encodes CDR1 MGHRA and CDR2 YSYEKL. V lost 4 bases, J lost 6 bases, and 15 bases lay in between. The CDR3 runs 15 residues.

The J gene is TRBJ1-6, the V gene TRBV27; D perhaps matches TRBD1 (5 bases). Between the trimmed V and J ends, which lost 5 bases and 8 bases, there was a span of 19 bases. Germline V gives CDR1 MNHEY, CDR2 SMNVEV (reference sequence). CDR3 length: 16 residues. CDR3 nucleotides: TGTGCCAGCAGTCCCGCCCAGGGCGCCGCAGATTCACCCCTCCACTTT. Translation: CASSPAQGAADSPLHF.

The chain joins TRBV5-1 to TRBJ1-1; D is unresolved. CDR1 and CDR2 from the germline V gene are SGHRS and YFSETQ. CDR3 length: 13 amino acids. Trimming shortened V by 4 bases and J by 0 bases, and 7 bases separated the two germline ends. The CDR3 loop is CASSDSMNTEAFF. As DNA, the CDR3 is TGCGCCAGCAGCGATTCCATGAACACTGAAGCTTTCTTT.

The chain uses TRBV30 and TRBJ1-1; 7 positions match TRBD1. This CDR3 is 13 amino acids long. Germline loops: CDR1 GTSNPN, CDR2 SVGIG (reference sequence). V trimming: 4 bases; J trimming: 4 bases; junction bases outside the gene matches: 6. The CDR3 is CAWTRQGGTEAFF. As DNA, the CDR3 is TGTGCCTGGACCCGACAGGGAGGCACTGAAGCTTTCTTT.

This sequence joins TRBV10-3 and TRBJ2-5; 11 nucleotides match TRBD1. The germline CDR1 and CDR2 sequences are ENHRY and SYGVKD. V lost 4 bases, J lost 1 base, and 8 bases stayed unmatched. CDR3 size: 17 residues. This CDR3 is CAISGTGGPSTQETQYF. CDR3 sequence (DNA): TGTGCCATCAGTGGGACAGGGGGCCCCTCAACCCAAGAGACCCAGTACTTC.

This sequence joins TRBV30 and TRBJ1-4, with 9 nucleotides matching TRBD1. The CDR3 sequence is 14 residues long. The V gene's germline CDR1 is GTSNPN and CDR2 SVGIG (reference sequence). The J segment lost 8 bases and the V segment lost 4 bases, leaving 8 bases of the junction unmatched. The CDR3 protein is CAWIGQGRQEKLFF. Here the CDR3 DNA reads TGTGCCTGGATCGGACAGGGGAGACAAGAAAAACTGTTTTTT.

This clone was observed a few times. J is TRBJ1-1 and V is TRBV30; TRBD1 is a possible D gene (6 bases). V was shortened by 3 bases and J by 3 bases, with 11 bases between the two germline ends. Germline CDR1 GTSNPN, CDR2 SVGIG (reference sequence). This CDR3 comprises 13 residues. The CDR3 sequence is CAWSRQEYTEAFF. DNA for the CDR3: TGTGCCTGGAGCCGACAGGAGTACACTGAAGCTTTCTTT.

The rearrangement joins TRBV9 to TRBJ2-1, with D maybe TRBD2 (6 bases). V shed 2 bases and J shed 5 bases, with 14 bases lying between them. CDR1 and CDR2 from the germline V gene are SGDLS and YYNGEE. The CDR3 sequence is 15 residues long. The CDR3 here is CASSVQDYLNNEQFF. CDR3 coding DNA: TGTGCCAGCAGCGTCCAGGACTACCTCAACAATGAGCAGTTCTTC.

This clone has just a few counts. This sequence joins TRBV4-3 and TRBJ1-6; TRBD1 is a possible D gene (5 bases). The CDR3 sequence is 15 residues long. Trimming removed 1 base from V and 6 bases from J, with 10 bases in between. Germline CDR1 and CDR2: LGHNA and YSLEER. The CDR3 protein is CASSQGEGVNSPLHF. The CDR3 DNA is TGCGCCAGCAGCCAAGGGGAAGGGGTTAATTCACCCCTCCACTTT.

This chain links TRBV5-1 with TRBJ2-7; 9 bases match TRBD1. Germline V gene lookup returns CDR1 SGHRS and CDR2 YFSETQ. V lost 4 bases and J lost 4; bases outside the gene matches: 3. The CDR3 extends over 13 amino acids. This CDR3 reads CASSVDRGYEQYF. CDR3 bases: TGCGCCAGCAGCGTGGACAGGGGTTACGAGCAGTACTTC.

The rearrangement uses TRBV5-6 and TRBJ1-2; D perhaps matches TRBD1 (6 bases). Trimming took 4 bases from V and 4 from J, leaving 14 bases between them. CDR1 SGHDT and CDR2 YYEEEE come from the germline V gene. The CDR3 consists of 14 residues. The CDR3 is CASSQAQGTYGYTF. In DNA, the CDR3 is TGTGCCAGCAGCCAAGCACAGGGAACCTATGGCTACACCTTC.